One and the same sample provided the 22 T cell receptor beta chains below, sequenced in a study of regulatory T cells in long-lasting Graves disease. The time point denotes: persistent/refractory GD, antithyroid drugs over 5 years with positive TRAb. The TCR library was made from RNA extracted from PBMCs. Through Arm-PCR of CDR3 regions and iRepertoire HTBI primers, TCR beta libraries were built. TCRdb reprocessed the multiplex PCR reads with MiXCR, giving one entry per CDR3 protein. The sample comprises about 460,000 distinct CDR3 sequences, 20% to 25% of which are singletons, and around 13% rests with the top ten. Source: peripheral blood mononuclear cells (PBMCs), taken when the disease was refractory, from a patient treated with antithyroid drugs. The receptors come from a female donor with Graves disease.

This clonotype was counted many times. The V and J genes are TRBV28 and TRBJ2-7; D may be TRBD1 or TRBD2 (6 bases each). The CDR3 is made up of 14 amino acids. The V and J ends lost 7 bases and 3 bases respectively, with 16 bases between them. Germline V gives CDR1 MDHEN, CDR2 SYDVKM. CDR3 amino acids: CASTSAGGHYEQYF. As DNA, the CDR3 is TGTGCCAGCACCTCGGCTGGGGGGCACTACGAGCAGTACTTC.

This clonotype was counted many times. This sequence joins TRBV12-3 or TRBV12-4 and TRBJ1-1, with D perhaps TRBD1 (6 bases). V was cut by 6 bases and J by 0 bases, with 8 bases left in between. This CDR3 region has 13 residues. The CDR3 spells CASRGTLNTEAFF. In DNA, the CDR3 is TGTGCCAGCAGAGGGACACTGAACACTGAAGCTTTCTTT.

This sequence joins TRBV19 and TRBJ2-7, with a possible D match to TRBD2 (6 bases). Germline V gene lookup returns CDR1 LNHDA and CDR2 SQIVND (reference sequence). Trimming took off 6 bases at V and 6 bases at J, with 21 bases between the two ends. CDR3 size: 15 residues. CDR3 nucleotides: TGTGCCAGTAGCGCCGGGACTCCCCTGCGGGGCGAGCAGTACTTC. This gives the protein CASSAGTPLRGEQYF.

V and J are TRBV20-1 and TRBJ2-3; 14 bases are a match to TRBD2. V lost 5 bases, J lost 2 bases, and 15 bases stayed unmatched. This CDR3 has 19 amino acids. Per germline, CDR1 DFQATT and CDR2 SNEGSKA (reference sequence). This CDR3 is CSAYLPGLAGASPTDTQYF. DNA for the CDR3: TGCAGTGCTTATCTTCCGGGACTAGCGGGGGCATCACCCACAGATACGCAGTATTTT.

This rearrangement joins TRBV3-1 to TRBJ1-2; the match to TRBD1 covers 12 bases. Per the germline V gene, CDR1 is LGHDT and CDR2 is YNNKEL (reference sequence). J gave up 4 bases and V 3 bases, and 9 bases lay outside the gene matches. The CDR3 is made up of 17 amino acids. The CDR3 DNA sequence: TGTGCCAGCAGCCAGGGACAGGGGGCAGTTCACGTCTATGGCTACACCTTC. This translates into CASSQGQGAVHVYGYTF.

The rearrangement links TRBV24-1 to TRBJ2-2; D is perhaps TRBD1 (5 bases). The CDR3 contains 15 residues. The germline V gene encodes CDR1 KGHDR and CDR2 SFDVKD. The V gene lost 1 base and the J gene lost 4 bases, with 9 bases spanning the gap. CDR3 coding DNA: TGTGCCACCAGTGATTTACAGGCCAGCACCGGGGAGCTGTTTTTT. It encodes CATSDLQASTGELFF.

V and J are TRBV5-5 and TRBJ1-2; perhaps TRBD1 as D (5 bases). CDR1 SGHKS and CDR2 YYEKEE come from the germline V gene (reference sequence). V gave up 5 bases and J gave up 5 bases, with 16 bases separating them. The CDR3 covers 14 residues. The CDR3: CASRLRGGQYGYTF. CDR3 DNA: TGTGCCAGCAGGCTCCGGGGGGGTCAGTATGGCTACACCTTC.

J is TRBJ1-2 and V is TRBV4-1, with D unclear. Trimming left V 2 bases short and J 0 bases short, with 10 bases between. CDR3 size: 15 residues. In germline, CDR1 is MGHRA, CDR2 YSYEKL. CDR3 coding DNA: TGCGCCAGCAGCCAACAGGAGTATTCTAACTATGGCTACACCTTC. Protein product: CASSQQEYSNYGYTF.

In its sample, this clonotype was seen many times. The chain links TRBV12-3 or TRBV12-4 to TRBJ2-7, with 11 positions matching TRBD1. The CDR3 loop spans 14 amino acids. J was trimmed by 5 bases and V by 3 bases; bases with no gene match: 3. CDR3 bases: TGTGCCAGCAGTTTCGGGACAGGGGGTGACGAGCAGTACTTC. Its translation: CASSFGTGGDEQYF.

This clonotype appeared a few times. The chain is built from TRBV7-9 and TRBJ2-3; 10 nucleotides line up with TRBD2. The length of the CDR3 is 15 residues. Per germline, CDR1 SEHNR and CDR2 FQNEAQ (reference sequence). Unmatched junction bases numbered 7, after V lost 8 bases and J lost 2 bases. CDR3 in DNA: TGTGCCAGCCGCAGACTAGCGGGTATCACAGATACGCAGTATTTT. Translated: CASRRLAGITDTQYF.

This clonotype was observed at least ten times. V gene TRBV27 combines with J gene TRBJ2-2; the match to TRBD1 covers 9 bases. This CDR3 is 13 amino acids long. Germline lookup yields CDR1 MNHEY and CDR2 SMNVEV (reference sequence). V was clipped by 8 bases and J by 7 bases; unmatched bases: 5. In DNA, the CDR3 is TGTGCCAGCGGACAGGGGAGGATCGGGGAGCTGTTTTTT. This sequence encodes CASGQGRIGELFF.

Details on this clonotype: With only one base between it and a far larger clone, this is likely a read error. The rearrangement joins TRBV11-2 to TRBJ2-3; 7 nucleotides match TRBD1. The end of the DNA is better explained by TRBJ2-5, so the J call may be wrong. CDR1 is SGHAT, CDR2 FQNNGV, per germline. The CDR3 loop spans 14 amino acids. CDR3 bases: TGTGCCAGCAGCTCAGGACAGGTCCGAGAGATCCAGTACTTC. It codes for CASSSGQVREIQYF.

The chain carries TRBV6-1 and TRBJ1-5; D unresolved. Trimming cost V 6 bases and J 6 bases, with 24 bases left between them. The CDR3 consists of 17 residues. CDR1 is MNHNS and CDR2 is SASEGT in the germline V gene. The CDR3: CASRVQAAESSRQPQHF. The CDR3 nucleotides read TGTGCCAGCAGGGTTCAGGCGGCGGAATCCTCGCGTCAGCCCCAGCATTTT.

This clonotype was observed a handful of times. The chain carries TRBV27 and TRBJ1-1, with 7 bases fitting TRBD1. J gave up 5 bases and V 3 bases, and 6 bases lay outside the gene matches. From germline, CDR1 is MNHEY and CDR2 SMNVEV (reference sequence). CDR3 length: 14 residues. This CDR3 is CASSFFSGGTEAFF. CDR3 coding DNA: TGTGCCAGCAGTTTTTTCTCAGGGGGAACTGAAGCTTTCTTT.

About this clonotype itself: A much larger clone differs by one base, so this may be a read error. J is TRBJ1-2 and V is TRBV12-3 or TRBV12-4; the D gene is possibly TRBD1 (5 bases). The V gene lost 11 bases and the J gene lost 0 bases, with 13 bases spanning the gap. The CDR3 covers 13 residues. The DNA of the CDR3 is TGTGCCGGCAAGCCGACAGCTAACTATGGCTACACCTTC. This gives the protein CAGKPTANYGYTF.

This clonotype has a handful of counts. This rearrangement joins TRBV20-1 to TRBJ1-2; D remains unclear. The germline V gene encodes CDR1 DFQATT and CDR2 SNEGSKA (reference sequence). The CDR3 contains 15 residues. V dropped 3 bases and J dropped 0 bases, with 14 bases sitting between them. In DNA form, the CDR3 reads TGCAGTGCTAGGGACTCCAAGGCAGCTAACTATGGCTACACCTTC. Translated, it gives CSARDSKAANYGYTF.

V and J are TRBV5-1 and TRBJ1-2; 9 nucleotides align to TRBD1. This CDR3 is 15 amino acids long. CDR1 is SGHRS and CDR2 is YFSETQ in the germline V gene. The V segment lost 2 bases and the J segment 4 bases; nucleotides outside the gene matches: 6. CDR3 amino acids: CASSLSGTGLYGYTF. The CDR3 coding sequence is TGCGCCAGCAGCTTATCCGGGACAGGGCTCTATGGCTACACCTTC. Looking up the rest from reference TRBV5-1 and TRBJ1-2 gives the full variable domain: KAGVTQTPRYLIKTRGQQVTLSCSPISGHRSVSWYQQTPGQGLQFLFEYFSETQRNKGNFPGRFSGRQFSNSRSEMNVSTLELGDSALYLCASSLSGTGLYGYTFGSGTRLTVV.

The chain combines TRBV30 with TRBJ1-4; D possibly corresponds to TRBD1 (5 bases). Per germline, CDR1 GTSNPN and CDR2 SVGIG (reference sequence). The CDR3 runs 13 residues. The germline V and J ends were trimmed by 6 bases and 4 bases, with 12 bases remaining between them. The CDR3 protein is CACPGTDNEKLFF. CDR3 bases: TGTGCCTGCCCCGGGACGGATAATGAAAAACTGTTTTTT.

This clonotype appeared many times. This chain uses TRBV12-3 or TRBV12-4 with TRBJ1-3, with D possibly being TRBD1 (5 bases). The V and J ends lost 0 bases and 2 bases respectively, with 8 bases between them. The CDR3 is 15 amino acids. Here the CDR3 DNA reads TGTGCCAGCAGTTTAGCTGGGACGGCTGGAAACACCATATATTTT. Its translation: CASSLAGTAGNTIYF.

The chain uses TRBV6-5 and TRBJ1-3; D is uncertain. The CDR3 totals 15 residues. In germline, CDR1 is MNHEY, CDR2 SVGAGI. V was cut by 0 bases and J by 4 bases, with 10 bases left in between. The CDR3 sequence is CASSYSPFSGNTIYF. The CDR3, as DNA: TGTGCCAGCAGTTACTCCCCGTTTTCAGGAAACACCATATATTTT.

This clonotype appeared a single time. J is TRBJ1-6 and V is TRBV19; D perhaps matches TRBD1 (6 bases). The CDR3 contains 17 residues. Germline CDR1 reads LNHDA; CDR2 reads SQIVND (reference sequence). With 7 bases removed from V and 2 bases from J, the gap between germline ends came to 18 bases. CDR3 sequence (DNA): TGTGCCAGTAAGGGGGACAATCTAACGCCCTATAATTCACCCCTCCACTTT. It translates to CASKGDNLTPYNSPLHF.

This clonotype has a count of ten or more. The chain is built from TRBV29-1 and TRBJ2-7, with D possibly TRBD1 on 8 matching bases. Germline loops: CDR1 SQVTM, CDR2 ANQGSEA. V lost 4 bases and J 2 bases, leaving 12 bases between the germline ends. This CDR3 contains 13 residues. CDR3 nucleotide sequence: TGCAGCGTTGCACAGGGGGGGACCTACGAGCAGTACTTC. Translating it yields CSVAQGGTYEQYF.